This TCR beta chain derives from a study of Ad26.COV2.S vaccination and SARS-CoV-2 variants. Study summary: In the study, Ad26.COV2.S was injected intramuscularly once, or twice 56 days apart. Study-level results: Vaccinees and placebo recipients showed similar non-spike TCR breadth.

Sequencing used immunoSEQ multiplex PCR; TCRdb keeps in-frame clones, though not all of them. Of under 400,000 clones in the sample, roughly 84% were seen once. Treatment of the sample: around 19 received Ad26.COV2.S at low or high dose, single or two shots; several received placebo; per-sample allocation not given. Each sample was drawn 63 days after the first injection (of vaccine or placebo). The donor was a Boston adult aged 18-55 years. Wuhan-strain SARS-CoV-2 spike was expressed by the Ad26 vector that made up the vaccine. V was pared by 4 bases and J by 5 bases, with 12 bases between. Germline CDR1 is MNHEY and CDR2 is SMNVEV (reference sequence). The CDR3 is 13 residues long. To note about this clone: Its antigen is still unknown.

The sequence derives from a person aged 18 to 65 who received the Ad26.COV2.S COVID-19 vaccine or a placebo. The chain links TRBV27 to TRBJ2-7, with D perhaps TRBD1 (6 bases). This sample comprised peripheral blood, obtained in a trial of Ad26.COV2.S vaccine versus placebo. The CDR3 nucleotides are TGTGCCAGCAGTTATACAGGGATCCACGAGCAGTACTTC. Translating it yields CASSYTGIHEQYF.